This TCR beta chain was obtained from a study of regulatory T cells in long-lasting Graves disease (dated by TCRdb to the early 2020s). For the study in its entirety: Persistent Graves' disease was defined as persistently positive TSH receptor autoantibodies together with antithyroid drug treatment for over 5 years. Persistent Graves' disease patients were compared with newly diagnosed Graves' disease patients by peripheral blood TCR sequencing and RNA sequencing. The study took place in China and was registered as a clinical trial. TCR sequencing covered some 13 persistent and approximately 20 newly diagnosed Graves' disease patients, about 35 samples in total. On average, persistent Graves' disease patients in the clinical cohort had been on antithyroid drugs for eight to twelve years. Results and caveats for the whole study, not just this receptor: A larger number of public clonotypes was shared among persistent patients (fewer than 3,000) than among newly diagnosed patients (about 990). Preferential use of TRBV28, TRBJ1-2 and TRBJ2-5 was observed in persistent disease, whereas TRBV20-1 and TRBJ2-1 were favored in newly diagnosed disease. Sequencing and analysis were limited to the TCR beta chain. Compared with newly diagnosed patients, patients with persistent Graves' disease had lower TCR Shannon entropy and fewer highly expanded clones, which suggests clonal expansion. The small sample size was acknowledged by the authors as a limitation that may reduce accuracy. Peripheral blood alone was examined, since thyroid tissue, which constituted the primary lesion, could not be accessed.

For this chain, trimming is 7 bases at the V end and 5 bases at the J end, and the number of junction bases without a gene match is 11. Taken from the germline V gene (reference sequence), the CDR1 and CDR2 loops are LNHDA and SQIVND. Including the terminal cysteine and phenylalanine, the CDR3 comprises 14 residues. Only the CDR3 region is kept as DNA, spanning 42 bases read in frame from base 1. Library preparation employed multiplex PCR. Sequencing was carried out with an Illumina HiSeq 4000. To build TCR beta libraries, CDR3 regions were amplified by Arm-PCR using iRepertoire HTBI primers. Before sequencing, the PCR products went through gel purification. The authors' pipeline ran thus. Gene usage analysis of CDR3 amino acid clonotypes relied on the approximately 60 TRBV and 14 TRBJ segments identified across samples. Filtered high-quality paired reads were merged into contigs using COPE and FqMerger. BLAST was used to align contigs to IMGT TRBV, TRBD and TRBJ reference genes, and CDR3 was defined according to IMGT. Any clonotype with a frequency above 0.1% was classified as a highly expanded clone. Repertoire diversity was measured by Shannon entropy, and V-J evenness by the Gini coefficient. Public clonotypes were defined as clonotypes shared by more than one individual. The raw public reads went through TCRdb reprocessing: fastp at Q25, MiXCR clone calling, in-frame beta chains kept. Each CDR3 protein appears once, grouped with its most common genes and DNA. The V and J calls here are based on TCRdb, not the publication. The sample table lists roughly 500,000 distinct CDR3 sequences, 20% to 25% of them with a count of one. The biggest ten clones account for about 6.6% of the sample.

This sample's time point label indicates: persistent/refractory GD, antithyroid drugs over 5 years with positive TRAb. For both TCR sequencing and RNA sequencing, RNA was extracted from PBMCs in TRIzol. The diagnosis of Graves' disease was made according to American Thyroid Association guidelines. Recruitment of patients was carried out at an endocrinology department in Xi'an, China. Each patient gave approximately 9 milliliters of peripheral blood, collected in an EDTA anticoagulant tube. Ficoll Paque Plus density gradient separation was used to isolate PBMCs, and no further T cell sorting was performed. An Agilent 2100 Bioanalyzer and agarose gel were used to check RNA quality, and a NanoDrop 2000 was used to measure RNA concentration. On this clonotype: The antigen it binds to is not known. Per-base quality was not reported, and no clone a single base away is much larger than it.

This clonotype was obtained from a female donor with Graves disease. Sample: peripheral blood mononuclear cells (PBMCs), taken when the disease was refractory, from a patient treated with antithyroid drugs. Rearrangement joined TRBV19 to TRBJ2-7; 7 nucleotides in the junction match TRBD2. The CDR3 here reads CASTPGRDLDEQYF. Here is the DNA: TGTGCCAGTACCCCAGGGAGGGATCTTGACGAGCAGTACTTC.